This record looks at one T cell receptor (beta chain) sequence and its context. This clonotype has more than one count but fewer than ten. What antigen it recognizes has not been identified. No much larger clone exists at a distance of one base, and base qualities are not known. Library preparation was by multiplex PCR. Sequencing instrument: Illumina HiSeq 4000. CDR3 regions were amplified by Arm-PCR with iRepertoire HTBI primers to construct TCR beta libraries. PCR products were gel purified before sequencing. The paper's data handling went like this. Gene usage analysis of CDR3 amino acid clonotypes relied on the 55 to 80 TRBV and 15 or so TRBJ segments identified across samples. COPE and FqMerger were used to merge the filtered high-quality paired reads into contigs. BLAST was used to align contigs to the IMGT TRBV, TRBD and TRBJ reference genes, and CDR3 was defined following IMGT. Highly expanded clones were defined as clonotypes with a frequency above 0.1%. Shannon entropy was used to measure repertoire diversity, and the Gini coefficient was used to measure V-J evenness. A clonotype found in more than one individual was treated as public. TCRdb reanalyzed the raw reads on its own, using fastp at Q25 for trimming and MiXCR for clone calling, and kept in-frame beta chains. Entries are consolidated by CDR3 protein sequence, retaining the most common genes and DNA. The V and J calls were determined by TCRdb, not by the authors. The sample contains around 450,000 distinct CDR3 sequences, 15% of them found a single time. The top ten hold 16% of the sample.

The sample's time point label, decoded: newly diagnosed GD, antithyroid drugs for less than 3 months. For both TCR sequencing and RNA sequencing, RNA was extracted from PBMCs in TRIzol. The diagnosis of Graves' disease followed American Thyroid Association guidelines. The patients came from an endocrinology department in Xi'an, China. Each patient gave 8.5 to 9.5 milliliters of peripheral blood, collected in an EDTA anticoagulant tube. PBMCs were isolated by Ficoll Paque Plus density gradient separation without further T cell sorting. An Agilent 2100 Bioanalyzer and agarose gel were used to check RNA quality, and a NanoDrop 2000 was used to measure RNA concentration. This sample is part of a study of regulatory T cells in long-lasting Graves disease (dated by TCRdb to the early 2020s). As for the study more broadly: In the newly diagnosed Graves' disease group, patients had been taking antithyroid drugs for less than 3 months. Peripheral blood TCR sequencing and RNA sequencing compared persistent Graves' disease patients with newly diagnosed Graves' disease patients. The study took place in China and was registered as a clinical trial. A total of roughly 35 samples underwent TCR sequencing: around 13 from persistent and roughly 20 from newly diagnosed Graves' disease patients.

The CDR3 starts with the cysteine, ends with the phenylalanine, and has 17 residues. Of the read, only the CDR3 DNA is kept; its 51 bases are in frame from base 1. Based on the germline V gene, the CDR1 and CDR2 sequences are MDHEN and SYDVKM. V was cut back by 4 bases and J by 2 bases, leaving a gap of 21 bases between them. Study-wide conclusions, independent of this receptor: Sequencing and analysis were limited to the TCR beta chain. Persistent disease showed preferential use of TRBV28, TRBJ1-2 and TRBJ2-5, whereas newly diagnosed disease favored TRBV20-1 and TRBJ2-1. Compared with newly diagnosed patients, patients with persistent Graves' disease had lower TCR Shannon entropy and fewer highly expanded clones, which suggests clonal expansion. The authors noted that the small sample size was a limitation that may lower accuracy. Persistent patients shared more public clonotypes among themselves (around 3,000) than newly diagnosed patients did (more than 850). Peripheral blood alone was examined, since thyroid tissue, which constituted the primary lesion, could not be accessed.

This sample also appeared in a second study, on T cells in Graves' hyperthyroidism and ophthalmopathy. From that second study: Graves' hyperthyroidism was defined as stable when no progression to ophthalmopathy occurred over 18 months of follow-up. The hyperthyroidism patients were between 18 and 65 years old and newly diagnosed, with a disease duration of less than 2 months. Patients with uncontrolled infections, other autoimmune diseases, pregnancy or lactation were excluded. Diagnoses were based on clinical symptoms, serum thyroxine and TRAb, thyroid ultrasound and orbital computed tomography. A first-round RT-PCR of the TCR CDR3 used the HTBI primer set with the Qiagen OneStep RT-PCR kit. Most expanded thyroid clonotypes (frequency above 0.001) were also found in blood, which suggests that blood repertoires may mirror thyroid immune responses. In cross-validation, a model built on a 13 V-J signature told ophthalmopathy apart from stable hyperthyroidism with under 90% sensitivity and roughly 81% specificity, and in testing the same model reached 80%/75%. During validation, the model predicted progression to ophthalmopathy a median of approximately six months ahead of onset, with almost 71% sensitivity and almost 75% specificity. TCR V-J signatures able to tell the groups apart were searched for in a discovery cohort of 100 or so patients, of whom over 40 had Graves' ophthalmopathy and 57 had stable Graves' hyperthyroidism. Prospective prediction of ophthalmopathy was tested in an independent validation cohort of 18 to 20 hyperthyroidism patients and roughly 16 patients who later progressed to ophthalmopathy. For training and testing, the 95 to 100 patients in the discovery cohort were randomly divided in a 7:3 ratio. In addition, the study compared T-cell repertoires in thyroid tissue and in blood from about 6 Graves' hyperthyroidism patients. After blood sampling, hyperthyroidism patients were treated with methimazole at a starting dose of 30 mg daily, and ophthalmopathy patients were treated with high-dose intravenous methylprednisolone. Libraries were constructed in a second round of multiplex PCR, after which size selection and purification were performed. Libraries were sequenced paired-end with 100 bp reads on an Illumina HiSeq2000. SOAPnuke was used to process the raw data, with reads discarded if the reads contained adapters or uncalled bases, had a mean Phred below 15, or lacked an exact constant-primer or identifier match. High-quality paired reads were merged with COPE v1.2.5, and unique nucleotide sequences were defined as clonotypes. Clonotypes were aligned to IMGT TRBV, TRBD and TRBJ reference segments using MiTCR v1.1. The analysis was restricted to V-J combinations with a frequency above 0.0001, which together covered 99.2% of the repertoires. A TCS score was defined as the ratio between F50 (clonal expansion) and ExV (chaos), using BLOSUM62-based TCRdist between CDR3 peptides within each V-J. Welch's t-statistics and random forest reduced 450 to 600 V-J features to roughly 13, which were used in a naive Bayes classifier (R e1071). No statistical method was used to set the sample size in advance, and investigators knew the group allocation. According to the paper, TCR Vbeta CDR3 sequencing was carried out on around 140 peripheral blood samples, which came from under 50 ophthalmopathy, around 74 hyperthyroidism and 17 progressor patients.

Sequenced material: peripheral blood mononuclear cells (PBMCs), taken at new diagnosis, from a patient treated with antithyroid drugs. This sequence originates from a woman between 25 and 40 years old with Graves disease. Donor details come from another sample of the same person, matched by shared clones. The rearranged chain carries TRBV28 and TRBJ2-7, with a weak D call of TRBD2 (6 bases match). The CDR3 is CASSYLVPREAAYEQYF. The nucleotides are TGTGCCAGCAGTTACCTTGTTCCCAGGGAGGCTGCCTACGAGCAGTACTTC.